The 17 T cell receptor beta chains below come from one sample, sequenced in a study of regulatory T cells in long-lasting Graves disease. Construction of TCR beta libraries relied on iRepertoire HTBI primers and on Arm-PCR targeting CDR3 regions. TCRdb recomputed calls from the multiplex PCR reads with MiXCR, one row per CDR3 protein. Of 360,000 or so distinct CDR3 sequences listed, roughly 10% are singletons. Time point noted: newly diagnosed GD, antithyroid drugs for less than 3 months. There was RNA extracted from PBMCs, and the TCR library was made from it. These data were also reused for a study on T cells in Graves' hyperthyroidism and ophthalmopathy.

Sequences were derived from peripheral blood mononuclear cells (PBMCs), sampled at new diagnosis, from a patient treated with antithyroid drugs. The receptors were gathered from a woman younger than 35 with Graves disease.

This chain links TRBV11-2 with TRBJ2-4, with D possibly TRBD2 on 6 matching bases. The germline CDR1 and CDR2 sequences are SGHAT and FQNNGV. The CDR3 is 13 residues long. Trimming cost V 4 bases and J 8 bases, with 12 bases left between them. In nucleotides, the CDR3 is TGTGCCAGCAGCTCGATGGGACTCGACATTCAGTACTTC. The encoded protein is CASSSMGLDIQYF.

This clonotype has just one count. CDR3 in amino acids: CSARDLVGMSTEAFF. CDR3 in DNA: TGCAGTGCTAGAGATTTAGTGGGGATGAGCACTGAAGCTTTCTTT. This chain connects TRBV20-1 to TRBJ1-1; D unclear. This CDR3 is 15 amino acids long. The V gene's germline CDR1 is DFQATT and CDR2 SNEGSKA (reference sequence). Trimming pared 0 bases from V and 4 bases from J, leaving 15 bases between.

In its sample, this clonotype was seen many times. The chain combines TRBV12-3 or TRBV12-4 with TRBJ1-3, with D hard to call. CDR3 length equals 14 residues. V was pared by 3 bases and J by 2 bases, with 8 bases between. This CDR3 reads CASSLRSAGNTIYF. CDR3 DNA sequence: TGTGCCAGCAGTTTGAGATCCGCTGGAAACACCATATATTTT.

This clonotype was picked up many times. J is TRBJ1-1 and V is TRBV15, with D possibly being TRBD1 (5 bases). V was shortened by 2 bases and J by 0 bases, with 19 bases between the two germline ends. Germline V CDR1 and CDR2: LNHNV, YYDKDF (reference sequence). This CDR3 has 18 residues. The CDR3 DNA reads as TGTGCCACCAGCAGAAAGGGACTCCCGGGAGGAGTGAACACTGAAGCTTTCTTT. The encoded protein is CATSRKGLPGGVNTEAFF.

This clonotype was seen a few times. V and J are TRBV5-1 and TRBJ1-2; D ambiguous. From germline, CDR1 is SGHRS and CDR2 YFSETQ. This CDR3 is built from 16 residues. The germline V and J ends were trimmed by 2 bases and 5 bases, with 19 bases remaining between them. The CDR3 nucleotides read TGCGCCAGCAGCTTAACCTCCCCGGGGAGTACGTATGGCTACACCTTC. Encoded protein: CASSLTSPGSTYGYTF.

J is TRBJ1-2 and V is TRBV4-1; D call uncertain. In germline, CDR1 is MGHRA, CDR2 YSYEKL. The CDR3 has 18 residues. V was cut by 0 bases and J by 0 bases, with 17 bases left in between. The CDR3 sequence: CASSQEGGYRGANYGYTF. The CDR3 DNA reads as TGCGCCAGCAGCCAAGAAGGCGGTTACCGCGGGGCTAACTATGGCTACACCTTC.

This clonotype was found a few times. The J gene is TRBJ2-2, the V gene TRBV9; the match to TRBD1 covers 9 bases. The CDR3 consists of 15 residues. The germline V gene has CDR1 SGDLS and CDR2 YYNGEE. Trimming at V came to 4 bases and at J to 5 bases, leaving 6 bases not matched to a gene. The CDR3 protein is CASSFRTGATGELFF. CDR3 sequence (DNA): TGTGCCAGCAGCTTTCGGACAGGGGCGACCGGGGAGCTGTTTTTT.

A few counts support this clonotype. The rearrangement uses TRBV15 and TRBJ1-5; D is ambiguous. CDR3 length: 14 residues. The germline gives CDR1 LNHNV, CDR2 YYDKDF (reference sequence). Trimming left V 4 bases short and J 7 bases short, with 14 bases between. Here the CDR3 reads CATSIYVGGQPQHF. DNA of the CDR3: TGTGCCACCAGCATATATGTGGGTGGGCAGCCCCAGCATTTT.

This clonotype has only a few counts. This may stem from a read error, because a much larger clone lies one nucleotide away. The V gene is TRBV2, the J gene TRBJ2-1; unclear D gene. Germline V gene lookup returns CDR1 SNHLY and CDR2 FYNNEI. There are 14 residues in the CDR3. CDR3 in DNA: TGTGCCAGCGGTTCCTGGGAAACCTACAATGGGCAGTTCTTC. This gives the protein CASGSWETYNGQFF.

This clonotype was counted at least ten times. The CDR3 DNA sequence: TGCGCCAGCAGCCAAGATAAAGGACAGGGGTACACTGAAGCTTTCTTT. It yields the protein CASSQDKGQGYTEAFF. The rearrangement uses TRBV4-1 and TRBJ1-1; 9 bases match TRBD1. Trimming took 0 bases from V and 3 from J; bases not matched to a gene: 5. The germline CDR1 and CDR2 sequences are MGHRA and YSYEKL. The CDR3 runs to 16 residues.

This clonotype occurred many times. J is TRBJ2-7 and V is TRBV12-3 or TRBV12-4; D possibly corresponds to TRBD1 (5 bases). Trimming cost V 1 base and J 3 bases, with 13 bases left between them. The CDR3 sequence is 15 residues long. CDR3 region: CASSLGVDTHYEQYV. The CDR3 DNA is TGTGCCAGCAGTTTAGGGGTGGACACTCACTACGAGCAGTACGTC.

This clonotype was seen repeatedly, ten times or more. The chain has TRBV12-3 or TRBV12-4 and TRBJ2-3, with 9 nucleotides matching TRBD2. This CDR3 contains 15 residues. V lost 4 bases to trimming and J lost 4 bases; unmatched junction nucleotides: 6. CDR3 region: CASSSPSGTSDTQYF. The CDR3 DNA follows: TGTGCCAGCAGTTCGCCTAGCGGGACCTCAGATACGCAGTATTTT.

This clonotype was detected many times. This chain links TRBV28 with TRBJ1-1, with D hard to call. Germline CDR1 reads MDHEN; CDR2 reads SYDVKM. Trimming removed 3 bases from V and 1 base from J, with 15 bases in between. The CDR3 length is 16 residues. CDR3 protein: CASSFPASASNTEAFF. For the CDR3, the DNA is TGTGCCAGCAGTTTTCCGGCCTCAGCATCGAACACTGAAGCTTTCTTT.

This clonotype was seen at least ten times. J is TRBJ2-7 and V is TRBV6-2 or TRBV6-3; D is perhaps TRBD2 (6 bases). V was shortened by 6 bases and J by 2 bases, with 11 bases between the two germline ends. The length of the CDR3 is 13 residues. CDR1 is MNHEY and CDR2 is SVGEGT in the germline V gene. CDR3 coding DNA: TGTGCCAGCAGCCGACTAGAGACCTACGAGCAGTACTTC. Its protein product is CASSRLETYEQYF.

This clonotype was seen repeatedly, ten times or more. The chain combines TRBV20-1 with TRBJ2-7; 7 bases align to TRBD1. Trimming at V came to 3 bases and at J to 2 bases, leaving 4 bases not matched to a gene. Germline CDR1 and CDR2: DFQATT and SNEGSKA (reference sequence). This CDR3 comprises 13 residues. The CDR3 here is CSASGTEAYEQYV. CDR3 nucleotides: TGCAGTGCTAGTGGGACAGAGGCCTACGAGCAGTACGTC.

J is TRBJ2-5 and V is TRBV24-1; D perhaps matches TRBD1 (6 bases). This CDR3 has 16 residues. V was pared by 0 bases and J by 1 base, with 11 bases between. Germline loops: CDR1 KGHDR, CDR2 SFDVKD. This chain's CDR3 is CATSDLGGSGQETQYF. The CDR3 nucleotides read TGTGCCACCAGTGATTTGGGGGGCAGCGGCCAAGAGACCCAGTACTTC.

This clonotype was observed many times. The CDR3 DNA reads as TGTGCCAGCAGCTTATTATTGGGGTTGGAGCAGCCCCAGCATTTT. It is translated as CASSLLLGLEQPQHF. This sequence joins TRBV7-6 and TRBJ1-5; D gene uncertain. Germline CDR1 reads SGHVS; CDR2 reads FNYEAQ. Trimming left V 2 bases short and J 7 bases short, with 15 bases between. This CDR3 contains 15 residues. The whole variable domain, filled in from reference TRBV7-6 and TRBJ1-5, reads GAGVSQSPRYKVTKRGQDVALRCDPISGHVSLYWYRQALGQGPEFLTYFNYEAQQDKSGLPNDRFSAERPEGSISTLTIQRTEQRDSAMYRCASSLLLGLEQPQHFGDGTRLSIL.